Listed here are 2 T cell receptor beta chains from one sample, sequenced in a study of T cells after yellow fever vaccination. TCRdb fed the 5' RACE reads into MiXCR, producing one record per CDR3 protein. The sample has over 300,000 distinct CDR3 sequences; 6.8% are singletons. The sequencing used PBMCs, collected around 45 days after the first yellow fever vaccination. Receptor source: a man between 18 and 35 years old who received the YFV17D yellow fever vaccine.

V and J are TRBV7-2 and TRBJ2-7; 7 bases align to TRBD2. Germline assignment: CDR1 SGHTA and CDR2 FQGNSA. The CDR3 spans 15 residues. Unmatched junction bases numbered 7, after V lost 5 bases and J lost 0 bases. CDR3 in DNA: TGTGCCAGCAGCCCCGGACTAGGTAGCTCCTACGAGCAGTACGTC. Protein: CASSPGLGSSYEQYV.

The chain joins TRBV20-1 to TRBJ1-2, with D possibly TRBD1 on 5 matching bases. The CDR3 is 14 residues long. Germline CDR1 is DFQATT and CDR2 is SNEGSKA (reference sequence). V shed 2 bases and J shed 2 bases, with 12 bases lying between them. The DNA of the CDR3 is TGCAGTGCTAGATCCTTCCGGGACAACTATGGCTACACCTTC. Residues: CSARSFRDNYGYTF.